This T cell receptor beta chain was obtained from a study of blood T cells in healthy people across ages. Study-level results: Long-lived and aged donors differed, with more naive CD4+ cells and higher diversity in the long-lived.

It was with a sample-barcoded 5' primer and a J-beta primer mix that a second PCR of roughly 7 to 12 cycles was run. Tagging of each cDNA molecule was performed by a template-switch adaptor with 12 random nucleotides. A minimum of 2.5 million CDR3-containing paired-end reads was obtained for each sample. TCRdb called the 5' RACE reads again in MiXCR, with one record for every CDR3 protein. The sample lists some 1.8 million distinct CDR3 sequences; around 40% were seen once. With regard to this clonotype: The antigen is not known.

Material for sequencing was blood. The source of this sequence is a human donor in good health.

CDR3 sequence (DNA): TGTGCCAGCAACCAAGACAGGGGTACCACTGAAGCTTTCTTT. Amino acid sequence: CASNQDRGTTEAFF. This chain uses TRBV7-2 with TRBJ1-1; 8 bases are shared with TRBD1. Germline trimming cut 7 bases from V and 4 bases from J; bases unmatched to any gene: 8. The CDR3 has 14 amino acids. The V gene's germline CDR1 is SGHTA and CDR2 FQGNSA.